This T cell receptor beta chain stems from a study of control samples from healthy donors and cancer patients. In the case of this clone: The same CDR3 can be traced to other DNA sequences in this sample.

Sequenced by immunoSEQ multiplex PCR; TCRdb stores in-frame clones only, minus some. The repertoire consists of tens of thousands of clones, with about 89% occurring once and the leading ten covering roughly 9.7%. The germline V and J ends were trimmed by 0 bases and 7 bases, with 7 bases remaining between them. The V gene's germline CDR1 is MRHNA and CDR2 SNTAGT. The CDR3 is 13 residues long. This chain uses TRBV6-4 with TRBJ2-4, with no clear D. The receptor comes from a woman in her fifties or sixties with colorectal cancer. The sample consisted of PBMCs. The CDR3 region has the DNA TGTGCCAGCAGTGACTCGCAAGGGAACATTCAGTACTTC. Translation gives CASSDSQGNIQYF.